The 27 T cell receptor beta chains in this list originate from one sample, sequenced in a study of shared clonotypes between healthy human individuals. Produced via immunoSEQ multiplex PCR; TCRdb's table is partial and in-frame only. The table records a few million clones, 85% to 95% of them present only once. The sample comprised naive CD4+ T cells from PBMCs. Subset: CD45RA+ positively selected. The receptors come from a man in his late teens or twenties in good health. Some clones in this sample may be carry-over from other donors' samples.

The CDR3 nucleotides are TGTGCCAGTTTGAACGAGCAGTACTTC. As protein: CASLNEQYF. The rearrangement links TRBV7-3 to TRBJ2-7; D uncertain. Deletions cut 9 bases from V and 5 bases from J, with 5 bases between. Germline V gene data show CDR1 as SGHTA and CDR2 as FQGTGA. This CDR3 contains 9 residues.

The chain combines TRBV5-1 with TRBJ2-3; D unresolved. CDR1 is SGHRS, CDR2 YFSETQ, per germline. V lost 0 bases, J lost 2 bases, and 10 bases lay in between. The CDR3 runs 15 residues. The CDR3 DNA follows: TGCGCCAGCAGCTTGGCCAACATAAACACAGATACGCAGTATTTT. Amino acids: CASSLANINTDTQYF.

J is TRBJ2-7 and V is TRBV5-1; unclear D gene. The CDR3 has 12 amino acids. The germline V gene has CDR1 SGHRS and CDR2 YFSETQ. With 3 bases removed from V and 9 bases from J, the gap between germline ends came to 13 bases. The CDR3 DNA is TGCGCCAGCAGCTCTCCTCCGGGCCGGCAGTACTTC. It translates to CASSSPPGRQYF.

The chain uses TRBV18 and TRBJ1-5; no definite D call. Trimming took off 3 bases at V and 0 bases at J, with 9 bases between the two ends. The CDR3 is 15 residues long. The germline V gene has CDR1 KGHSH and CDR2 LQKENI. CDR3 sequence: CASSPDTNSNQPQHF. The CDR3 DNA follows: TGTGCCAGCTCACCTGACACTAATAGCAATCAGCCCCAGCATTTT.

The chain joins TRBV5-4 to TRBJ2-1, with D unresolved. The V gene lost 5 bases and the J gene lost 9 bases, with 12 bases spanning the gap. The germline gives CDR1 SGHNT, CDR2 YYREEE (reference sequence). CDR3 length: 12 amino acids. CDR3 residues: CASSWVLGEQFF. The CDR3 nucleotides are TGTGCCAGCAGTTGGGTGTTAGGTGAGCAGTTCTTC.

The genes are TRBV27 and TRBJ2-2; D unclear. This CDR3 region has 14 residues. V lost 8 bases and J lost 5, with 15 bases in between. Germline assignment: CDR1 MNHEY and CDR2 SMNVEV (reference sequence). CDR3 region: CASRSWGITGELFF. The CDR3 nucleotides read TGTGCCAGCCGAAGTTGGGGAATAACCGGGGAGCTGTTTTTT.

The chain couples TRBV9 to TRBJ2-1; a weak D match, TRBD2 (5 bases). The CDR3 contains 14 residues. V gave up 0 bases and J gave up 9 bases, with 13 bases separating them. The germline CDR1 and CDR2 sequences are SGDLS and YYNGEE. The DNA for the CDR3 is TGTGCCAGCAGCGTAGGTTTTAGCGTTGGTGAGCAGTTCTTC. This gives the protein CASSVGFSVGEQFF. Using reference TRBV9 and TRBJ2-1 for the parts outside the CDR3, the full variable domain is DSGVTQTPKHLITATGQRVTLRCSPRSGDLSVYWYQQSLDQGLQFLIQYYNGEERAKGNILERFSAQQFPDLHSELNLSSLELGDSALYFCASSVGFSVGEQFFGPGTRLTVL.

This rearrangement joins TRBV7-9 to TRBJ1-4; 10 nucleotides align to TRBD1. Germline CDR1 and CDR2: SEHNR and FQNEAQ (reference sequence). The CDR3 is 15 amino acids. V was pared by 5 bases and J by 10 bases, with 10 bases of the junction left unmatched. CDR3 nucleotide sequence: TGTGCCAGCAGCCCCGAGACAGGGGGCGCCTCAAAACTGTTTTTT. It codes for CASSPETGGASKLFF. The complete variable domain, with remaining parts taken from reference TRBV7-9 and TRBJ1-4, reads DTGVSQNPRHKITKRGQNVTFRCDPISEHNRLYWYRQTLGQGPEFLTYFQNEAQLEKSRLLSDRFSAERPKGSFSTLEIQRTEQGDSAMYLCASSPETGGASKLFFGSGTQLSVL.

The V gene is TRBV2, the J gene TRBJ2-1; D may be TRBD1 (6 bases). V was trimmed by 11 bases and J by 4 bases, leaving 9 bases between them. Germline V gene data show CDR1 as SNHLY and CDR2 as FYNNEI. The CDR3 is 11 residues long. The CDR3 DNA follows: TGTGCCTTTAGGGGGTACAATGAGCAGTTCTTC. Its protein is CAFRGYNEQFF.

This chain uses TRBV6-6 with TRBJ1-1, with 10 nucleotides matching TRBD1. V was pared by 0 bases and J by 3 bases, with 4 bases of the junction left unmatched. From germline, CDR1 is MNHNY and CDR2 SVGAGI (reference sequence). The CDR3 sequence is 16 residues long. CDR3 sequence reads: CASSYSPGTGDTEAFF. CDR3 nucleotides: TGTGCCAGCAGTTACTCACCCGGGACAGGGGACACTGAAGCTTTCTTT.

As to this clone: Distinct nucleotide sequences in the sample also encode this CDR3. CDR3 sequence: CASSLGTVTDTQYF. For the CDR3, the DNA is TGCGCCAGCAGCTTGGGGACGGTCACAGATACGCAGTATTTT. J is TRBJ2-3 and V is TRBV5-1; D is uncertain. This CDR3 is built from 14 residues. Germline V lookup: CDR1 SGHRS, CDR2 YFSETQ. The V gene lost 0 bases and the J gene lost 2 bases, with 7 bases spanning the gap.

This rearrangement joins TRBV7-2 to TRBJ2-7, with D maybe TRBD2 (6 bases). The CDR3 runs 14 residues. V lost 3 bases, J lost 6 bases, and 15 bases lay in between. CDR1 is SGHTA and CDR2 is FQGNSA in the germline V gene. CDR3 bases: TGTGCCAGCAGCTTTGGCGGGGACGCCGTCGAGCAGTACTTC. Encoded protein: CASSFGGDAVEQYF.

The chain has TRBV5-4 and TRBJ1-3; D is undetermined. Per the germline V gene, CDR1 is SGHNT and CDR2 is YYREEE (reference sequence). The ends were cut back, 1 base at V and 2 bases at J, with 10 bases in the middle. This CDR3 has 15 residues. This CDR3 is CASSLYGSAGNTIYF. The CDR3 DNA is TGTGCCAGCAGCTTGTACGGGTCAGCTGGAAACACCATATATTTT. Full variable domain (remainder filled in from reference TRBV5-4 and TRBJ1-3): ETGVTQSPTHLIKTRGQQVTLRCSSQSGHNTVSWYQQALGQGPQFIFQYYREEENGRGNFPPRFSGLQFPNYSSELNVNALELDDSALYLCASSLYGSAGNTIYFGEGSWLTVV.

With regard to this clone: Other DNA sequences within the sample encode an identical CDR3. CDR3 DNA: TGTGCCAGCTCACCATCGCAGGATCAGCCCCAGCATTTT. This encodes CASSPSQDQPQHF. The J gene is TRBJ1-5, the V gene TRBV18, with unresolved D. The germline V gene has CDR1 KGHSH and CDR2 LQKENI. Trimming stripped 2 bases from V and 5 bases from J, with 7 bases between. The CDR3 consists of 13 residues.

This clone was detected only once. Here the CDR3 reads CSAGLVSEQYF. In DNA, the CDR3 is TGCAGTGCCGGACTAGTATCCGAGCAGTACTTC. The gene calls are TRBV20-1 and TRBJ2-7; TRBD2 matches 7 bases. V was clipped by 6 bases and J by 6 bases; unmatched bases: 5. Germline V gene sequence: CDR1 DFQATT, CDR2 SNEGSKA (reference sequence). This CDR3 has 11 residues.

The rearrangement links TRBV5-1 to TRBJ2-5; 9 bases line up with TRBD2. J was trimmed by 3 bases and V by 3 bases; bases with no gene match: 6. Per the germline V gene, CDR1 is SGHRS and CDR2 is YFSETQ. The CDR3 sequence is 15 residues long. For the CDR3, the DNA is TGCGCCAGCAGCTCGGGGAGCGGGAGGAAAGAGACCCAGTACTTC. The encoded protein is CASSSGSGRKETQYF.

The chain has TRBV2 and TRBJ2-2; unclear D gene. CDR1 and CDR2 (germline): SNHLY, FYNNEI. This CDR3 has 14 residues. Trimming took off 2 bases at V and 5 bases at J, with 9 bases between the two ends. As DNA, the CDR3 is TGTGCCAGCAGTGAACCCAGGCTGACCGGGGAGCTGTTTTTT. It codes for CASSEPRLTGELFF.

V is TRBV2 and J is TRBJ1-1; D unresolved. Per the germline V gene, CDR1 is SNHLY and CDR2 is FYNNEI. This CDR3 has 15 amino acids. The V and J ends lost 7 bases and 0 bases respectively, with 15 bases between them. The chain's CDR3 is CASNEALLMNTEAFF. The CDR3 coding sequence is TGTGCCAGCAATGAGGCCTTGCTGATGAACACTGAAGCTTTCTTT.

This rearrangement joins TRBV19 to TRBJ2-7; D perhaps matches TRBD1 (6 bases). The CDR3 is 14 amino acids. Per germline, CDR1 LNHDA and CDR2 SQIVND (reference sequence). The V gene lost 6 bases and the J gene lost 3 bases, with 15 bases spanning the gap. CDR3 residues: CASRPTGTSYEQYF. The CDR3 DNA is TGTGCCAGTAGGCCCACAGGGACCAGCTACGAGCAGTACTTC.

This rearrangement joins TRBV29-1 to TRBJ2-5, with D perhaps TRBD1 (5 bases). Germline CDR1 SQVTM, CDR2 ANQGSEA. The CDR3 is made up of 13 amino acids. Trimming removed 3 bases at V and 5 bases at J, with 13 bases between. The CDR3 protein is CSVDLGARETQYF. For the CDR3, the DNA is TGCAGCGTTGATTTAGGGGCGCGTGAGACCCAGTACTTC.

The V and J genes are TRBV4-3 and TRBJ1-2; D is uncertain. The CDR3 covers 15 residues. V was shortened by 0 bases and J by 4 bases, with 12 bases between the two germline ends. Germline CDR1 is LGHNA and CDR2 is YSLEER. The CDR3 loop reads CASSQDGSSPYGYTF. The CDR3 DNA sequence: TGCGCCAGCAGCCAAGATGGGAGCTCACCCTATGGCTACACCTTC.

A single count supports this clone. The gene calls are TRBV9 and TRBJ2-3; D not certain. There are 14 residues in the CDR3. The germline CDR1 and CDR2 sequences are SGDLS and YYNGEE. V shed 0 bases and J shed 6 bases, with 11 bases lying between them. The CDR3 spells CASSVVGVRDTQYF. The CDR3 region has the DNA TGTGCCAGCAGCGTAGTTGGTGTACGGGATACGCAGTATTTT.

The chain has TRBV2 and TRBJ1-4; 9 bases line up with TRBD1. This CDR3 is 15 amino acids long. Losses at the gene ends were 4 bases for V and 6 bases for J; bases not matched to a gene: 6. Germline V gene lookup returns CDR1 SNHLY and CDR2 FYNNEI. CDR3 DNA: TGTGCCAGCAGTGCTCCGGGACAGGGTGATGAAAAACTGTTTTTT. It is translated as CASSAPGQGDEKLFF.

The chain uses TRBV7-3 and TRBJ2-1, with D perhaps matching TRBD1 or TRBD2 (6 bases each). From germline, CDR1 is SGHTA and CDR2 FQGTGA. Trimming pared 5 bases from V and 13 bases from J, leaving 15 bases between. This CDR3 comprises 12 residues. The CDR3 protein is CASSPGAEKQFF. The CDR3 nucleotides are TGTGCCAGCAGCCCGGGGGCGGAAAAACAGTTCTTC.

V gene TRBV28 combines with J gene TRBJ2-5; 7 bases align to TRBD1. The CDR3 extends over 13 amino acids. J lost 2 bases, V lost 6 bases, and 3 bases had no gene match. Germline CDR1 is MDHEN and CDR2 is SYDVKM. The CDR3 DNA reads TGTGCCAGCAGGGGGACAGCGCAAGAGACCCAGTACTTC. This encodes CASRGTAQETQYF. Complete variable domain (other parts from reference TRBV28 and TRBJ2-5): DVKVTQSSRYLVKRTGEKVFLECVQDMDHENMFWYRQDPGLGLRLIYFSYDVKMKEKGDIPEGYSVSREKKERFSLILESASTNQTSMYLCASRGTAQETQYFGPGTRLLVL.

The V call is TRBV27, the J call TRBJ2-2; 8 positions agree with TRBD2. V shed 4 bases and J 6 bases; nucleotides not matched to a gene: 10. This CDR3 contains 16 residues. The germline gives CDR1 MNHEY, CDR2 SMNVEV (reference sequence). CDR3 bases: TGTGCCAGCAGTTCACCCCGGACTAGCCGGGCCGGGGAGCTGTTTTTT. Its protein product is CASSSPRTSRAGELFF.

The J gene is TRBJ2-2, the V gene TRBV5-1, with D tentatively TRBD1 or TRBD2 (5 bases each). The germline V and J ends were trimmed by 1 base and 1 base, with 8 bases remaining between them. This CDR3 region has 15 residues. Germline loops: CDR1 SGHRS, CDR2 YFSETQ. CDR3 sequence: CASSLLGENTGELFF. DNA for the CDR3: TGCGCCAGCAGCTTGTTGGGGGAGAACACCGGGGAGCTGTTTTTT. Complete variable domain (other parts from reference TRBV5-1 and TRBJ2-2): KAGVTQTPRYLIKTRGQQVTLSCSPISGHRSVSWYQQTPGQGLQFLFEYFSETQRNKGNFPGRFSGRQFSNSRSEMNVSTLELGDSALYLCASSLLGENTGELFFGEGSRLTVL.